Listed below are T cell receptor beta chains from one sample, sequenced in a study of blood T cells in healthy people across ages. TCRdb analysed the 5' RACE reads with MiXCR anew, one entry per CDR3 protein. This table holds approximately 900,000 distinct CDR3 sequences, roughly 50% found once. Sequencing input: blood. The receptors originated from a young man in good health. Both conserved end residues are part of each CDR3. The D gene is left open where the match is weak. Some rows mark clone size as missing; the rest say once, few, many or name a class of expanded clone.

TRBV3-1	.	once	TRBJ2-2	TGTGCCAGCAGCCCACAGGGTCAGAACACCGGGGAGCTGTTTTTT	CASSPQGQNTGELFF
TRBV5-1	TRBD1	few	TRBJ1-1	TGTGCCAGCAGCCGCGGGACAGGCACTGAAGCTTTCTTT	CASSRGTGTEAFF
TRBV7-9	.	.	TRBJ2-1	TGTGCCAGCAGCTTAGGAAGGGCTACCAATGAGCAGTTCTTC	CASSLGRATNEQFF
TRBV13	.	few	TRBJ1-6	TGTGCCAGCACCGACGCTGGGCTGAACTATAATTCACCCCTCCACTTT	CASTDAGLNYNSPLHF
TRBV9	.	few	TRBJ2-7	TGTGCCAGCAGCCCGCGGGAGACAGGGGTCTACGAGCAGTACTTC	CASSPRETGVYEQYF
TRBV7-9	TRBD1	.	TRBJ2-1	TGTGCCAGCAGCTGGGACAGGGACCATGAGCAGTTCTTC	CASSWDRDHEQFF
TRBV7-9	.	many	TRBJ2-5	TGTGCCAGCAGCCCGAGCTTAAAAGAGACCCAGTACTTC	CASSPSLKETQYF
TRBV3-1	TRBD1	.	TRBJ2-3	TGTGCCAGCAGCCGAGACGGACAGGGGGCAGATACGCAGTATTTT	CASSRDGQGADTQYF
TRBV29-1	TRBD1	.	TRBJ1-2	TGCAGCGTTGAGAGACAGGGAGGTCACTACACCTTC	CSVERQGGHYTF
TRBV6-5	.	.	TRBJ1-3	TGTGCCAGCGGGCCAAGGGCTTCCTCTGGAAACACCATATATTTT	CASGPRASSGNTIYF
TRBV27	.	once	TRBJ2-2	TGTGCCAGCAGTTGGGACACGAACACCGGGGAGCCGTTTTTT	CASSWDTNTGEPFF
TRBV5-5	TRBD1	.	TRBJ2-2	TGTACCAGCAGCTTGGTCTGGACAGGGGGTAGCACCGGGGAGCTGTTTTTT	CTSSLVWTGGSTGELFF
TRBV6-1	TRBD1	.	TRBJ2-1	TGTGCCAGCAGTGACCCGGGACAGGGTAAGAATGAGCAGTTCTTC	CASSDPGQGKNEQFF
TRBV11-3	TRBD2	.	TRBJ2-3	TGTGCCAGCAGCTCGGCTAGCGGAGATACGCAGTATTTT	CASSSASGDTQYF
TRBV12-3/TRBV12-4	.	.	TRBJ2-5	TGTGCCGGCAGCCTCCAAGAGACTCAGTACTTC	CAGSLQETQYF
TRBV4-1	.	.	TRBJ2-5	TGCGCCAGCAGCCCGACCCAAGGGATAGGCGAGACCCAGTACTTC	CASSPTQGIGETQYF
TRBV13	.	.	TRBJ1-2	TGTGCCAGCAGCTTAGGGCGCTCCCCCTATGGCTACACCTTC	CASSLGRSPYGYTF
TRBV6-5	TRBD2	many	TRBJ2-1	TGTGCCAGCAGTTACTCACTAGCGGGGGGGTCCTACAATGAGCAGTTCTTC	CASSYSLAGGSYNEQFF
TRBV29-1	TRBD1	many	TRBJ1-2	TGCAGCGTGGGCTTTGGACAGGGCTATGGCTACACCTTC	CSVGFGQGYGYTF
TRBV5-1	.	few	TRBJ2-7	TGCGCCAGCAGCTATAAGGAACGGGAACTCGCTGGAGAGCAGTACTTC	CASSYKERELAGEQYF
TRBV20-1	.	.	TRBJ2-1	TGCAGTGCTAGAGATTGGGCACAGGTGGTTAAAGAGCAGTTCTTC	CSARDWAQVVKEQFF
TRBV4-2	.	.	TRBJ2-7	TGTGCCAGCAGCCCTCAGGAGCTGGCCGACTCCTACGAGCAGTACTTC	CASSPQELADSYEQYF
TRBV11-3	.	.	TRBJ1-1	TGTGCCAGCAGCTTAGAAGGAGCCAGGGTATGGGAGAACACTGAAGCTTTCTTT	CASSLEGARVWENTEAFF
TRBV12-3/TRBV12-4	.	few	TRBJ1-2	TGTGCCAGCAGTCCCCAGCATGGCTACACCTTC	CASSPQHGYTF
TRBV7-6	TRBD2	.	TRBJ2-7	TGTGCCAGCAGCCCTATGACTAGCGGACCCTACGAGCAGTACTTC	CASSPMTSGPYEQYF
TRBV12-3/TRBV12-4	TRBD2	few	TRBJ2-5	TGTGCCAGCAGTGTTGGACTAGCCTTCGGGGAGACCCAGTACTTC	CASSVGLAFGETQYF
TRBV7-9	.	.	TRBJ1-1	TGTGCCAGCAGCTTAGTATCTGGGTTGAACACTGAAGCTTTCTTT	CASSLVSGLNTEAFF
TRBV10-3	.	.	TRBJ2-7	TGTGCCATCAGACTCGACGGTAGCTCCTACAATGAGCAGTACTTC	CAIRLDGSSYNEQYF
TRBV9	.	.	TRBJ1-2	TGTGCCAGCAGTCCAATAGACAGGAGCCCTTTCGGCTACACCTTC	CASSPIDRSPFGYTF
TRBV13	TRBD1	few	TRBJ2-7	TGTGCCAGCAGGGAGATCAACCGGGACAGGGACTACGAGCAGTACTTC	CASREINRDRDYEQYF
TRBV20-1	TRBD2	few	TRBJ2-7	TGCAGTGCTGGAACTAGCGTTTACTCCTACGAGCAGTACTTC	CSAGTSVYSYEQYF
TRBV4-2	TRBD1	.	TRBJ2-3	TGTGCCAGCAGCCTGGGGACAGCCAACACAGATACGCAGTATTTT	CASSLGTANTDTQYF
TRBV4-2	.	few	TRBJ1-4	TGTGCCAGCAGCCAAGAGGAGGGGTATGAAAAACTGTTTTTT	CASSQEEGYEKLFF
TRBV4-2	.	many	TRBJ2-2	TGTGCCAGCAGCCGGGCGGGAACCGGGGAGCTGTTTTTT	CASSRAGTGELFF
TRBV7-2	.	.	TRBJ1-6	TGTGCCAGCAGCTTATCAGATAATTCACCCCTCCACTTT	CASSLSDNSPLHF
TRBV9	.	few	TRBJ2-3	TGTGCCAGCAGCGTAGCGTGGGGAGCCGATACGCAGTATTTT	CASSVAWGADTQYF
TRBV7-3	.	many	TRBJ2-5	TGTGCCAGCAGCTTAACGTCAGGACGCGACCAAGAGACCCAGTACTTC	CASSLTSGRDQETQYF